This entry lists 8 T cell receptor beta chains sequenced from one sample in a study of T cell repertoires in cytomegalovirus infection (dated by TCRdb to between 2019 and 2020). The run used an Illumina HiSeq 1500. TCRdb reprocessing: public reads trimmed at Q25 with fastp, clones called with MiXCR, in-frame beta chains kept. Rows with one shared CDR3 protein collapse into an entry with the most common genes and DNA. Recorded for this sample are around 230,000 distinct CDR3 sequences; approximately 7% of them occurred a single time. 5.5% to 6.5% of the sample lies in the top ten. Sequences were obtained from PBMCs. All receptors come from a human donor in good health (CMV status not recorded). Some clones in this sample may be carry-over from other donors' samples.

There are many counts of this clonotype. CDR3 bases: TGCAGTGCTCACCGAGCTGGGGCCAAAAACATTCAGTACTTC. Protein product: CSAHRAGAKNIQYF. The chain carries TRBV20-1 and TRBJ2-4; D is undetermined. V was clipped by 5 bases and J by 1 base, with 12 bases between them. This CDR3 is 14 amino acids long. Germline assignment: CDR1 DFQATT and CDR2 SNEGSKA (reference sequence).

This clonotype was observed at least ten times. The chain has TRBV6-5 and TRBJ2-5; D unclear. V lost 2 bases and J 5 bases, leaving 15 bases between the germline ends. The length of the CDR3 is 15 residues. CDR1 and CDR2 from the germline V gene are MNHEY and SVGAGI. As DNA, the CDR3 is TGTGCCAGCAGTTACAAATTTGTACCGTCTGAGACCCAGTACTTC. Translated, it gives CASSYKFVPSETQYF.

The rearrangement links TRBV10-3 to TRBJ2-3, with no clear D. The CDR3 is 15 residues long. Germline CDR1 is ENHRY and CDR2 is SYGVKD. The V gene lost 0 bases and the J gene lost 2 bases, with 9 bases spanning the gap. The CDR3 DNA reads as TGTGCCATCAGTGAGTCAGGCAGGCCCACAGATACGCAGTATTTT. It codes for CAISESGRPTDTQYF.

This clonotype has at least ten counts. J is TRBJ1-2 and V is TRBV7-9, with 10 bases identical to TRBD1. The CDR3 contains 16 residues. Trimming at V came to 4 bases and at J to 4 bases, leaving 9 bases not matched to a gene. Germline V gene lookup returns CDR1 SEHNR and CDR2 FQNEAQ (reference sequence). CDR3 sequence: CASSSQGGQGIYGYTF. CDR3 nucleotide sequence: TGTGCCAGCAGCTCTCAGGGGGGACAGGGGATCTATGGCTACACCTTC.

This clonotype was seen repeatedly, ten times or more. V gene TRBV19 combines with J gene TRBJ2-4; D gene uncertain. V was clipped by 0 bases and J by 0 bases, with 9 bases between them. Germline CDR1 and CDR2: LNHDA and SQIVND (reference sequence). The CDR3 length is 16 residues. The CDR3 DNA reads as TGTGCCAGTAGTATAGAGGCAGCGCAAGCCAAAAACATTCAGTACTTC. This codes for CASSIEAAQAKNIQYF.

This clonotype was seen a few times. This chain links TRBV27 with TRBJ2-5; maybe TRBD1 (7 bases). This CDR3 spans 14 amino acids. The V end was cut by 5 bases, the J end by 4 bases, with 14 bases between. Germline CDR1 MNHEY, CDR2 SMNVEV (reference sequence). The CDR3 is CASSPTGRGETQYF. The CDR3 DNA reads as TGTGCCAGCAGTCCGACAGGGCGGGGAGAGACCCAGTACTTC.

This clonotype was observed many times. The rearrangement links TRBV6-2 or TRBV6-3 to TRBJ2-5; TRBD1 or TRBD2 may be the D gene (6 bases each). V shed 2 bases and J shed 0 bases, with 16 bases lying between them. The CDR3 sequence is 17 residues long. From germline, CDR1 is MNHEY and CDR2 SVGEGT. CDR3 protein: CASSYSGGQMYQETQYF. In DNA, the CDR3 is TGTGCCAGCAGTTACAGTGGGGGGCAGATGTACCAAGAGACCCAGTACTTC.

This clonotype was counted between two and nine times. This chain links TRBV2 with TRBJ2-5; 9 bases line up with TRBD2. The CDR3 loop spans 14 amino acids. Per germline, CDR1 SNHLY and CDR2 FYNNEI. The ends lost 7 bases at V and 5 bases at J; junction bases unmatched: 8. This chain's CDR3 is CASKYAGGLETQYF. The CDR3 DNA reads TGTGCCAGCAAGTATGCGGGGGGGCTCGAGACCCAGTACTTC. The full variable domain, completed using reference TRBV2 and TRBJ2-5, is EPEVTQTPSHQVTQMGQEVILRCVPISNHLYFYWYRQILGQKVEFLVSFYNNEISEKSEIFDDQFSVERPDGSNFTLKIRSTKLEDSAMYFCASKYAGGLETQYFGPGTRLLVL.